One sample yielded the 10 T cell receptor beta chains listed below, sequenced in a study of regulatory T cells in long-lasting Graves disease. Time point here: persistent/refractory GD, antithyroid drugs over 5 years with positive TRAb. PBMCs provided the RNA from which the TCR library was made. Assembly of TCR beta libraries relied on iRepertoire HTBI primers together with Arm-PCR of CDR3 regions. TCRdb processed the multiplex PCR reads anew with MiXCR; each CDR3 protein has one entry. The data contain fewer than 400,000 distinct CDR3 sequences, less than 25% of them singletons. The sequencing used peripheral blood mononuclear cells (PBMCs), collected when the disease was refractory, from a patient treated with antithyroid drugs. Receptors originate from a female donor with Graves disease.

The chain links TRBV7-2 to TRBJ2-5; 9 bases map to TRBD1. Germline V gene data show CDR1 as SGHTA and CDR2 as FQGNSA. The junction had 5 bases not matched to a gene; V was cut back by 5 bases and J by 7 bases. This CDR3 comprises 13 residues. For the CDR3, the DNA is TGTGCCAGCAGCCGGGACAGGGAGGGGACCCAGTACTTC. Translation: CASSRDREGTQYF.

The chain employs TRBV19 and TRBJ1-5; a weak D match, TRBD1 (6 bases). The CDR3 has 14 residues. V was shortened by 3 bases and J by 7 bases, with 13 bases between the two germline ends. Per the germline V gene, CDR1 is LNHDA and CDR2 is SQIVND (reference sequence). The chain's CDR3 is CASSMGGASQPQHF. As DNA, the CDR3 is TGTGCCAGTAGTATGGGGGGGGCCAGCCAGCCCCAGCATTTT.

The chain couples TRBV27 to TRBJ1-1; no clear D. There are 15 residues in the CDR3. Trimming removed 6 bases at V and 1 base at J, with 15 bases between. Germline values: CDR1 MNHEY, CDR2 SMNVEV (reference sequence). CDR3 nucleotide sequence: TGTGCCAGCAGCCCCTACGACACCCGGAACACTGAAGCTTTCTTT. Translation gives CASSPYDTRNTEAFF.

In its sample, this clonotype was seen a few times. V is TRBV29-1 and J is TRBJ2-7; tentative D call: TRBD1 (7 bases). V lost 5 bases and J 0 bases, leaving 17 bases between the germline ends. This CDR3 is built from 15 residues. Germline CDR1 SQVTM, CDR2 ANQGSEA. Here the CDR3 reads CSVLPTGTFSYEQYF. CDR3 coding DNA: TGCAGCGTTCTTCCGACAGGGACTTTCTCCTACGAGCAGTACTTC.

This clonotype was seen repeatedly, ten times or more. The chain links TRBV27 to TRBJ2-5; D uncertain. CDR3 length: 14 residues. With 1 base removed from V and 5 bases from J, the gap between germline ends came to 11 bases. Germline V gene data show CDR1 as MNHEY and CDR2 as SMNVEV (reference sequence). In DNA, the CDR3 is TGTGCCAGCAGTTTATTGGGGATTGGGGAGACCCAGTACTTC. Translated: CASSLLGIGETQYF.

This clonotype was seen repeatedly, ten times or more. The V and J genes are TRBV29-1 and TRBJ1-2; no clear D gene. Trimming removed 1 base at V and 6 bases at J, with 6 bases between. Germline values: CDR1 SQVTM, CDR2 ANQGSEA. The CDR3 is made up of 11 amino acids. The CDR3 bases are TGCAGCGTTGAAGGGCGCAATGGCTACACCTTC. It translates to CSVEGRNGYTF.

The chain links TRBV20-1 to TRBJ2-3; perhaps TRBD2 as D (6 bases). Per germline, CDR1 DFQATT and CDR2 SNEGSKA (reference sequence). This CDR3 is built from 15 residues. The V gene lost 1 base and the J gene lost 3 bases, with 14 bases spanning the gap. The chain's CDR3 is CSARVWRVGTDTQYF. In DNA form, the CDR3 reads TGCAGTGCTAGAGTTTGGAGGGTTGGGACAGATACGCAGTATTTT.

This chain connects TRBV19 to TRBJ1-1; TRBD1 might be the D (6 bases). V gave up 0 bases and J gave up 2 bases, with 10 bases separating them. Germline-derived CDR1 and CDR2 are LNHDA and SQIVND (reference sequence). This CDR3 has 15 residues. The CDR3 DNA reads TGTGCCAGTAGTATAGACGGGGGCTTTAACACTGAAGCTTTCTTT. Translation gives CASSIDGGFNTEAFF.

This clonotype was counted ten times or more. This chain connects TRBV6-1 to TRBJ1-6, with D perhaps TRBD1 (5 bases). The CDR3 sequence is 16 residues long. Deletions cut 7 bases from V and 6 bases from J, with 19 bases between. The germline gives CDR1 MNHNS, CDR2 SASEGT. The CDR3 loop is CASKSRPGTVNSPLHF. DNA of the CDR3: TGTGCCAGCAAGAGTCGTCCGGGGACTGTTAATTCACCCCTCCACTTT.

This clonotype has a count of ten or more. CDR3 region: CASRGTGSMETQYF. The CDR3 DNA reads TGTGCCAGCAGGGGGACAGGGAGTATGGAGACCCAGTACTTC. V and J are TRBV6-1 and TRBJ2-5; 9 bases are shared with TRBD1. V lost 6 bases, J lost 5 bases, and 7 bases stayed unmatched. Germline V gene sequence: CDR1 MNHNS, CDR2 SASEGT. This CDR3 region has 14 residues.